This T cell receptor (beta chain) was captured in a study of cytomegalovirus exposure and HLA in healthy donors. For the study at large: The same platform used for the 650 to 700 first-cohort repertoires was also used for the 120 or so validation repertoires, as a later analysis reported. General study results and limits: Some TCR beta chains (roughly 160 of them) were listed as cytomegalovirus-associated. Reportedly, diagnosis of cytomegalovirus status by the classifier showed high specificity and sensitivity.

The donors were part of the validation cohort, which consisted of roughly 120 subjects and was separate from the first cohort of under 850 subjects. Worth noting for this clone: Its target is unknown.

Method: immunoSEQ multiplex PCR; TCRdb's copy keeps in-frame clones and lacks some. Of under 300,000 clones detected, 80% to 90% appear once; the ten largest clones hold around 1%. This sequence was found in a woman aged 18-30 years in good health and CMV-seronegative. The material sequenced was PBMCs.

CDR3 amino acids: CASSEYEDQETQYF. In DNA, the CDR3 is TGTGCCAGCAGTGAATATGAGGACCAAGAGACCCAGTACTTC. This chain links TRBV25-1 with TRBJ2-5; unclear D gene. The germline V gene encodes CDR1 MGHDK and CDR2 SYGVNS. V was cut by 0 bases and J by 0 bases, with 5 bases left in between. CDR3 length: 14 amino acids.